Reported below is one T cell receptor beta chain. This sample was included in a study of blood T cells in healthy people across ages. Using a J-beta primer mix together with a sample-barcoded 5' primer, a second PCR was run for roughly 6 to 12 cycles. TCRdb independently ran MiXCR on the 5' RACE reads; one entry per CDR3 protein. The data contain about 800,000 distinct CDR3 sequences, about 25% of them singletons. Germline-derived CDR1 and CDR2 are SNHLY and FYNNEI. This CDR3 has 14 residues. V lost 8 bases, J lost 2 bases, and 16 bases lay in between. These same data were also listed under a study on T cells of mothers and their children.

The receptor was isolated from a boy between 10 and 17 years old in good health. The sequencing input was blood. J is TRBJ2-7 and V is TRBV2, with D perhaps being TRBD1 or TRBD2 (5 bases each). The CDR3 loop reads CASLEGIGTYEQYF. CDR3 sequence (DNA): TGTGCCAGCTTAGAGGGGATCGGCACCTACGAGCAGTACTTC. Variable domain in full (rest from reference TRBV2 and TRBJ2-7): EPEVTQTPSHQVTQMGQEVILRCVPISNHLYFYWYRQILGQKVEFLVSFYNNEISEKSEIFDDQFSVERPDGSNFTLKIRSTKLEDSAMYFCASLEGIGTYEQYFGPGTRLTVT.